Reported below is one T cell receptor (beta chain). Germline assignment: CDR1 GTSNPN and CDR2 SVGIG (reference sequence). This CDR3 region has 13 residues. V gave up 5 bases and J gave up 1 base, with 11 bases separating them. Treatment described: oral pan-JAK inhibitor, 5-10 mg twice daily. The sample originates from a study of CD8+ T cells in alopecia areata. In the study overall: Treated patients were dosed with oral tofacitinib, taking 5 to 10 mg twice daily.

TCR sequencing used cDNA made by reverse transcription of extracted RNA. Produced via immunoSEQ multiplex PCR; TCRdb's table is partial and in-frame only. The sample carries more than 90,000 clones, about three fifths recorded once. The gene calls are TRBV30 and TRBJ1-1; D is uncertain. Sequencing was performed on CD8+ T cells sorted from blood, taken at week 4, from a patient treated with tofacitinib. The TCR comes from a human donor with alopecia areata. The CDR3 nucleotides are TGTGCCTGGGCCGTGGGTTCGAACACTGAAGCTTTCTTT. This codes for CAWAVGSNTEAFF.